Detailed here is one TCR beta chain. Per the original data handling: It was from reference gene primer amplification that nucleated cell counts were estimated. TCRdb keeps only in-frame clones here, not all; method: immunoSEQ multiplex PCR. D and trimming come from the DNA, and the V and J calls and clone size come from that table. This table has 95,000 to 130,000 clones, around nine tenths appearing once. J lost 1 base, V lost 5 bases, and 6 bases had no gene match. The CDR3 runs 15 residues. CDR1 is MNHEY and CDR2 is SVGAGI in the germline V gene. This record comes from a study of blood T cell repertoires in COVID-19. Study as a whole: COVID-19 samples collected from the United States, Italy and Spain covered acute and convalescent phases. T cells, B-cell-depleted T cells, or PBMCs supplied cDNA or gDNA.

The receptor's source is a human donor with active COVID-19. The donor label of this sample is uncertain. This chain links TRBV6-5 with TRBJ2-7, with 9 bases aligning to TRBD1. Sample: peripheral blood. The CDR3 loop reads CASSRDREGSYEQYF. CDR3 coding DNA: TGTGCCAGCAGTCGGGACAGGGAGGGTTCCTACGAGCAGTACTTC.